Reported below is one T cell receptor (beta chain). Its antigen specificity is not known. No per-base quality is available; no much larger clone lies one base away. Relative to germline, V is 2 bases shorter and J is 0 bases shorter, with 10 bases between their ends. The CDR3, cysteine through phenylalanine, is 14 amino acids long. CDR3 DNA only is kept here, 42 bases in frame from base 1. CDR1 and CDR2, looked up from the germline V gene (reference sequence), are GTSNPN and SVGIG. The immunoSEQ Assay, a bias-controlled multiplex PCR, was used to amplify TCRbeta CDR3 regions from genomic DNA. Per the source publication's procedure: Nucleated cell counts per sample were estimated from amplification of reference gene primers within the assay. To quantify the absolute abundance of each unique TCRbeta CDR3 rearrangement, sequence reads were collapsed and filtered. For each sample, productive Simpson clonality was calculated as the square root of Simpson's diversity index over productive rearrangements. TCRdb carries this immuneACCESS record with in-frame sequences only. Its versions omit some clonotypes, under half of them owing to an unresolved V gene in the studies checked, with the rest unexplained. Clonal size and the V and J genes are those of that table, whereas D and trimming came from the DNA. The sample table contains around 300,000 clones; only one count was recorded for around 85% of them. 7.2% of the sample goes to the ten largest clones.

Each collaborating institution followed its own protocols to collect whole blood in K2EDTA tubes. Collaborator samples were shipped for TCRbeta analysis as frozen whole blood, isolated PBMCs, or DNA extracted from either sample type. The source of the sample is a study of blood T cell repertoires in COVID-19 (dated by TCRdb to about 2020). The study in broad terms: The collaborator samples originated in the United States, Italy and Spain and spanned the acute and convalescent phases of COVID-19. Samples were obtained from the ongoing ImmuneRACE study (first 160 participants) and from some 1,200 subjects provided by 6 global collaborators. A de-identified subject ID, COVID-19 status, age in years and sex were almost always included in the sample metadata. Where HLA class I and class II types were available, the types were taken from metadata supplied by the sample provider, not from assay-based typing. The repertoires were released in a freely available public database meant as a resource for research on the immune response to SARS-CoV-2. The prospective study material was composed of cDNA or gDNA derived from T cells, B-cell-depleted T cells, or PBMCs. The dataset comprised deeply sampled blood TCRbeta repertoires from subjects exposed to, actively infected with, or recovered from COVID-19. The study at large found these results: The amount of clinical and demographic metadata varied by source and participant and was provided uncurated.

The receptor's source is a human donor in a cohort sampled during active COVID-19. The sequenced material came from peripheral blood. This sequence uses TRBV30 and TRBJ1-2, with the D gene not confidently named. The nucleotides read TGTGCCTGGAGTTCCTCGGTAGCTAACTATGGCTACACCTTC. It specifies CAWSSSVANYGYTF.